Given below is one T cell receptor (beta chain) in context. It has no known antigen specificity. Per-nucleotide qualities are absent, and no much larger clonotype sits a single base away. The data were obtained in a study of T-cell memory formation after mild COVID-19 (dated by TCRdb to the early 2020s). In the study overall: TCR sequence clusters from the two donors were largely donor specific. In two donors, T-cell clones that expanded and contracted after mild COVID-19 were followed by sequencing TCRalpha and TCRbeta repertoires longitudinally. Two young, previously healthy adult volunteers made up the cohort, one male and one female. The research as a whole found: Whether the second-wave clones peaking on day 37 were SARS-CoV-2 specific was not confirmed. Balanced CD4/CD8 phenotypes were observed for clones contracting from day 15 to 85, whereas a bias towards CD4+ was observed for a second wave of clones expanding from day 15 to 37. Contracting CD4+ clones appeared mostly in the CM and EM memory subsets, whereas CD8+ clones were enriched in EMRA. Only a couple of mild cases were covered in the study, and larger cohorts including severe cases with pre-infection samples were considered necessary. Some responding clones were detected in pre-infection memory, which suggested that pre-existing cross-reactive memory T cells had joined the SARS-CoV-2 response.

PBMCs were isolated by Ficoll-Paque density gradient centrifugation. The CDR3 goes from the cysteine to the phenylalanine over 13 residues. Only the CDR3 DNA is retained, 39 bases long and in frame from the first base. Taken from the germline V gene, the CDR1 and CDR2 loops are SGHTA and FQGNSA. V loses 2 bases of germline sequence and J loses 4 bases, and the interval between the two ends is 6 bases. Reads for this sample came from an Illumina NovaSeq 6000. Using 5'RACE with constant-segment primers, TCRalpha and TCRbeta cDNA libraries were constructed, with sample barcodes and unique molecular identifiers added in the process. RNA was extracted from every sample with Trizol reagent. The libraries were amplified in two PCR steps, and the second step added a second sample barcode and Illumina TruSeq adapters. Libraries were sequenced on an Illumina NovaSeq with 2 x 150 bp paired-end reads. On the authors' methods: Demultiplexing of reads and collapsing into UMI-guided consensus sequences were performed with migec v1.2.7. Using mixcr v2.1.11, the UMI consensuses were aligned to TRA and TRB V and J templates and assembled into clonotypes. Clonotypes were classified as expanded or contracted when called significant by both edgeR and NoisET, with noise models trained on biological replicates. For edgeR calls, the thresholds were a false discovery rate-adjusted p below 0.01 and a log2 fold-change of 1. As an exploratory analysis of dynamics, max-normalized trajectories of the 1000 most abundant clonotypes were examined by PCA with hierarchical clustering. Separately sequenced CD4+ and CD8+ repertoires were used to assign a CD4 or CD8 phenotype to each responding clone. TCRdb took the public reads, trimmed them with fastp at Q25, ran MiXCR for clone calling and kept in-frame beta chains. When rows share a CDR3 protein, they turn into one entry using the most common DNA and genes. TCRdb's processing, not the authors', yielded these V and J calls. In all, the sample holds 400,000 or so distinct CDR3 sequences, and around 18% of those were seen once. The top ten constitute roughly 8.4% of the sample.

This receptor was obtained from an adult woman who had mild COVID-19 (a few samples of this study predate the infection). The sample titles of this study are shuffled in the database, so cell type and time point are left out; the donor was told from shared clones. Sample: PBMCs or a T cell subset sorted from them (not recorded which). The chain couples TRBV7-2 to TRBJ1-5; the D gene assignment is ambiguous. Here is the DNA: TGTGCCAGCAGCTTATTGACGAATCAGCCCCAGCATTTT. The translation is CASSLLTNQPQHF.